This TCR beta chain stems from a study of cytomegalovirus exposure and HLA in healthy donors (dated 2017 in TCRdb). About the study as a whole: An earlier analysis of more than 550 of the donors reported approximately 300 Gb of sequence data and 95 million to 120 million unique TCR beta sequences obtained from about 179 million T cells. Approximately 310 gigabases of sequencing data and some 85 million unique TCR sequences were included in an early release covering around 600 HLA-typed donors. The genetic ancestry cluster associated with self-reported Caucasian donors included around four fifths of the roughly 360 genotyped donors. The study aimed to test whether cataloging public T cell receptors could reveal signatures of past pathogen exposure. Using immunosequencing, the study profiled T cell repertoires from roughly 650 subjects and related those repertoires to cytomegalovirus serostatus. Along with the approximately 670-subject first cohort, a separate validation cohort of over a hundred different subjects was used. High-throughput TCR immunosequencing, statistical association of individual TCRs with disease status, and machine learning were combined to predict cytomegalovirus infection status. To study patterns of TCR occurrence, a later analysis re-analyzed previously published TCR beta repertoires from around 670 donors and added high-resolution HLA genotyping. Rather than drawing on any new phenotypic data, the later analysis identified candidate immune exposures from TCR beta sequences and the way those sequences occurred across donors. To decide whether each TCR beta V gene segment behaved as functional or pseudogenic, an earlier analysis of fewer than 750 of the donors relied on high-throughput TCR beta sequencing. Donor age, sex, ethnicity and CMV serostatus were collected together with the repertoire data. Genome-wide SNP genotypes for about 60% of the roughly 700 donors were used in a later genetic analysis, which treated that subset as a discovery cohort. All discovery cohort repertoires had been generated on a single sequencing platform. Class I and class II HLA loci were covered by the typing at four-digit resolution. The number of typed donors differed by locus: roughly 620-630 for A, B, C, DRB1 and DQB1; some 540 for DQA1; approximately 600 for DPA1; and around 450 for DPB1. Because of strong linkage in the cohort, a handful of DR-DQ haplotypes were treated as single units for association and clustering. Across some 400 genotyped donors of the cohort, an average of about 240,000 unique TCR beta nucleotide sequences per donor were sequenced, and approximately 17% of those sequences were non-productive.

The CDR3 numbers 14 residues from cysteine through phenylalanine. CDR3 DNA only is kept here, 42 bases in frame from base 1. The germline V gene sets CDR1 to MNHEY and CDR2 to SVGAGI. Results and caveats for the whole study, not just this receptor: A further reported finding was that TCR beta sequences accurately predicted the HLA-A and HLA-B alleles for most subjects in the first cohort. The only immune exposure information available for the cohort was CMV serostatus. In a later analysis, most CMV-associated TCR beta chains were found to appear HLA-restricted, with HLA associations seemingly driven largely by CMV exposure. Assigning TCR associations to individual alleles was difficult when HLA alleles, especially DR and DQ, strongly co-occurred. Compared with equally common non-associated chains, HLA-associated TCR beta chains in a later analysis were more clonally expanded and had lower generation probabilities. A later genetic analysis reported fewer N-insertions in productive TCRs among donors in an Asian-associated ancestry cluster than the 666-donor mean. In an earlier analysis of approximately 590 of the donors, most TCR beta V segments appeared in productive rearrangements about 90% or about 30% of the time, broadly matching IMGT annotations. The earlier analysis of some 560 of the donors excluded some 15 rarely observed V segments, including chromosome 9 orphons, because counts were too low. The cohort was sequenced for TCR beta chains only, and without alpha or paired-chain data the features that could be detected were limited. The authors suggested that the approach could potentially be extended to other disease states and immunological phenotypes. Specific HLA alleles were associated with roughly 17,000 TCR beta sequences at a false discovery rate of 0.05 in a later analysis. A later genetic analysis associated a missense DCLRE1C variant with V-gene and J-gene trimming of TCR beta chains, and an independent cohort replicated the association. In the study, approximately 160 TCR beta chains were listed as associated with cytomegalovirus. A later analysis found that TCR association rates varied across HLA loci, with DRB1 alleles showing the most associated TCRs and HLA-C alleles the fewest. Across donors, most TCR sequences were observed very rarely, whereas some public TCRs were present in many individuals. A few of the identified cytomegalovirus-associated TCR beta chains were confirmed in vitro to be specific for cytomegalovirus antigens. In a later analysis, several top co-occurrence clusters were reported to appear linked to parvovirus B19, influenza, CMV and Epstein-Barr virus. The 87-base-pair reads could not distinguish some IMGT-functional V segments, including TRBV6-2 and TRBV6-3, so those segments were excluded. In both the original and validation cohorts, the classifier was reported to diagnose cytomegalovirus status with high specificity and sensitivity. The presence/absence analyses assumed that sequencing depth was roughly uniform across donors, and that assumption may not be true. Correlated functional status among segregating V segments might reflect linkage disequilibrium, but an unknown experimental factor could not be ruled out. A group of highly shared sequence variants was considered likely to be a technical artifact of the sequencing pipeline. Because HLA typing was unavailable for some donors at each locus, only the typed subset was used in association tests.

As to this clone: It lacks a known antigen. It has no much larger one-base neighbor in the sample; base qualities were not kept.

Library generation was performed with the immunoSEQ multiplex PCR assay. For the multiplex PCR, a mixture combining 60 forward primers for TCR Vbeta segments and 13 reverse primers for TCR Jbeta segments was used. A multiplex PCR assay on genomic DNA amplified the CDR3 region of rearranged TCR beta genes. The amplified TCR beta libraries were sequenced on the Illumina HiSeq System as 87-base-pair reads. Per the source publication's procedure: A later analysis tallied around 82 million unique TCR beta chains across the 700 or so repertoires, and approximately 12 million of those chains were shared by two or more donors. To remove PCR and sequencing errors, raw reads were error-corrected and collapsed into unique sequences using a nearest-neighbor algorithm that merged closely related sequences. CDR3 sequences were aligned to IMGT reference sequences to assign V, D and J gene segments. For a sequence to be retained, at least a six-nucleotide match to both a V gene segment and a J gene segment was required. A rearrangement counted as productive if the CDR3 had no stop codons and remained in frame with V and J, and every other rearrangement counted as non-productive. Following IMGT convention, CDR3 was defined as the stretch from the second conserved V-encoded cysteine up to the conserved J-encoded phenylalanine. The earlier analysis of more than 450 of the donors excluded sequences that lacked an unambiguous match to a single V gene segment. An earlier analysis of fewer than 750 of the donors called V segments functional above 56.7% productive rearrangements and segregating when the between-donor standard deviation exceeded 5%. To diagnose cytomegalovirus status from the catalog of TCR beta chain sequences, a statistical classification framework was built. In a later analysis, V and J genes were assigned by comparing TCR nucleotide sequences against IMGT/GENE-DB human TR gene sequences. Using the TCRdist pipeline, a later analysis assigned CDR3 sequences along with most-parsimonious VDJ recombination scenarios. In a later analysis, each TCR beta chain was defined by its CDR3 amino acid sequence together with its V-gene family, and reads lacking a unique V-gene family were excluded. To address suspected cross-contamination and a sequencing artifact, a later analysis removed some 620 highly shared, low-generation-probability nucleotide sequences. For each public chain, a later analysis derived a clonal expansion index from normalized ranks of inferred template counts within each repertoire. In a later analysis, generation probabilities were computed using a VDJ recombination model fitted to out-of-frame rearrangements, and the results were checked against IGoR. In a later analysis, hypergeometric tests were used to score TCR-TCR, TCR-HLA and TCR-CMV co-occurrence, with a repertoire-size bias correction applied to TCR pairs. To estimate false discovery rates, a later analysis permuted the HLA or CMV assignments 20 times. A later analysis grouped co-occurring TCRs with DBSCAN, adding TCRdist sequence similarity when clustering within HLA-allele-positive subsets. Co-occurrence clustering excluded repertoires with fewer than 30,000 or more than 120,000 public chains, plus five with anomalous nucleotide sharing. This immuneACCESS table, as held by TCRdb, lists in-frame sequences with V and J called but not all clones. Of the missing ones, under half trace to an unresolved V gene in checked studies; the others have no known cause. From that table come the V and J calls and clone size; the DNA was used to work out D and trimming. The sample profile shows roughly 93,000 clones; around 67% of them were found once. Approximately 1.8% of the sample lies in the top ten.

In total, 600 or so healthy bone marrow donors made up the cohort. At the time of sampling, all cohort members were nominally healthy, though unrecorded immune exposures were likely present. The donor was CMV seronegative and was included in the group of under 450 seronegative cohort members. Every donor gave a peripheral blood sample, and the peripheral blood mononuclear cells from that sample were used for TCR beta sequencing. The Qiagen DNeasy Blood Extraction Kit was used to extract genomic DNA from the blood cell samples. The chain joins TRBV6-5 to TRBJ2-5; the D gene is unclear. Judging by the DNA end, TRBJ2-7 fits better; the J call may be wrong. The sequencing sample was made of PBMCs. The receptor was isolated from a male donor in good health and CMV-seronegative. The bases read TGTGCCAGCAGTTACCGGCCGGACTCCTACGAGCAGTACTTC. It translates as CASSYRPDSYEQYF.